The rows below give T cell receptor beta chains drawn from one sample of a study of blood T cell repertoires in COVID-19. TCRdb's table, derived via immunoSEQ multiplex PCR, lists solely in-frame clones and lacks some. The table lists 250,000 to 350,000 clones, around 90% of them singletons. Sample: peripheral blood. The origin of the receptors is a man younger than 35 with active or convalescent COVID-19. Each CDR3 is given with its conserved first and last residue. D genes are given only for firm matches. Where a row states a size, it is once, few, many or the class of an expanded clone; other rows omit it.

D,size,V,J,CDR3,DNA
NA,NA,TRBV27,TRBJ2-2,CASSPGSRTGELFF,TGTGCCAGCAGTCCAGGGTCGCGGACCGGGGAGCTGTTTTTT
TRBD2,NA,TRBV6-1,TRBJ2-7,CASSEASGGPYEQYF,TGTGCCAGCAGTGAGGCCAGCGGGGGCCCCTACGAGCAGTACTTC
TRBD2,NA,TRBV19,TRBJ2-2,CASSPRLGAGGLNTGELFF,TGTGCCAGTAGTCCCCGACTTGGTGCGGGGGGCCTTAACACCGGGGAGCTGTTTTTT
NA,NA,TRBV16,TRBJ1-1,CASSSLGAAEAFF,TGTGCCAGCAGCTCCTTAGGGGCTGCTGAAGCTTTCTTT
NA,NA,TRBV27,TRBJ2-3,CASSIASYRATTDTQYF,TGTGCCAGCAGTATTGCCAGCTACAGGGCGACCACAGATACGCAGTATTTT
NA,NA,TRBV9,TRBJ1-5,CASSAGGDSNQPQHF,TGTGCCAGCAGCGCGGGGGGGGATAGCAATCAGCCCCAGCATTTT
NA,NA,TRBV6-5,TRBJ1-6,CASRPLQGNSPLHF,TGTGCCAGCAGACCCCTCCAGGGGAACTCACCCCTCCACTTT
NA,NA,TRBV6-5,TRBJ2-2,CASSPAASRTGELFF,TGTGCCAGCAGTCCCGCGGCTTCAAGGACCGGGGAGCTGTTTTTT
NA,NA,TRBV12-3/TRBV12-4,TRBJ2-7,CASTLSGPYEQYF,TGTGCCAGCACCTTGAGCGGCCCCTACGAGCAGTACTTC
NA,NA,TRBV7-8,TRBJ2-7,CASSLGTASFYEQYF,TGTGCCAGCAGCTTAGGGACAGCCTCCTTCTACGAGCAGTACTTC
TRBD1,NA,TRBV12-3/TRBV12-4,TRBJ2-3,CASSLGPGGTQYF,TGTGCCAGCAGTTTGGGACCAGGGGGTACGCAGTATTTT
NA,NA,TRBV3-1/TRBV3-2,TRBJ2-7,CASSQAAGEQYF,TGTGCCAGCAGCCAAGCGGCAGGCGAGCAGTACTTC
NA,NA,TRBV7-9,TRBJ2-5,CASSLVNTGRETQYF,TGTGCCAGCAGCTTAGTTAACACAGGGAGAGAGACCCAGTACTTC
TRBD1,NA,TRBV4-1,TRBJ2-7,CASSQGIPGGEQYF,TGCGCCAGCAGCCAAGGAATCCCAGGGGGCGAGCAGTACTTC
NA,NA,TRBV19,TRBJ1-4,CASSIQGLWNEKLFF,TGTGCCAGTAGTATTCAGGGTCTTTGGAATGAAAAACTGTTTTTT
TRBD1,NA,TRBV19,TRBJ1-5,CASSIWSTGINQPQHF,TGTGCCAGTAGTATATGGTCGACAGGGATCAATCAGCCCCAGCATTTT
NA,NA,TRBV12-3/TRBV12-4,TRBJ2-7,CASSFVPDEQYF,TGTGCCAGCAGTTTCGTCCCGGACGAGCAGTACTTC
NA,NA,TRBV7-8,TRBJ1-6,CASSLWGDNSPLHF,TGTGCCAGCAGCTTGTGGGGCGATAATTCACCCCTCCACTTT
TRBD1,NA,TRBV5-1,TRBJ1-1,CASSLGQGTNTEAFF,TGCGCCAGCAGCCTGGGACAGGGTACGAACACTGAAGCTTTCTTT
NA,NA,TRBV7-8,TRBJ1-1,CASSLEWRTEAFF,TGTGCCAGCAGCTTAGAGTGGAGGACTGAAGCTTTCTTT
NA,NA,TRBV27,TRBJ1-6,CASSRVRVGGVLHF,TGTGCCAGCAGTAGAGTGAGGGTAGGGGGGGTCCTCCACTTT
TRBD2,NA,TRBV9,TRBJ2-2,CASSVVPTSSGPNTGELFF,TGTGCCAGCAGCGTAGTCCCGACCTCTAGCGGACCGAACACCGGGGAGCTGTTTTTT
NA,NA,TRBV14,TRBJ1-1,CASARSVNTEAFF,TGTGCCAGCGCCCGTTCGGTCAACACTGAAGCTTTCTTT
NA,NA,TRBV7-9,TRBJ1-1,CASSLASGVNTEAFF,TGTGCCAGCAGCTTAGCCAGCGGGGTGAACACTGAAGCTTTCTTT
NA,NA,TRBV5-6,TRBJ1-3,CASSLDSGGRLGNTIYF,TGTGCCAGCAGCTTGGATTCCGGGGGTCGACTTGGAAACACCATATATTTT
NA,many,TRBV9,TRBJ2-1,CASSVGLGGGNEQFF,TGTGCCAGCAGCGTAGGTCTGGGGGGTGGAAATGAGCAGTTCTTC
NA,few,TRBV5-1,TRBJ1-1,CASSLGLMSTEAFF,TGCGCCAGCAGCTTGGGGTTAATGAGCACTGAAGCTTTCTTT
NA,NA,TRBV6-5,TRBJ2-7,CASIANEQYF,TGTGCCAGCATCGCTAACGAGCAGTACTTC
TRBD1,NA,TRBV6-5,TRBJ1-1,CASSSRPDRGTEAFF,TGTGCCAGCAGCTCTAGACCGGACAGGGGAACTGAAGCTTTCTTT
NA,few,TRBV5-6,TRBJ1-2,CASSPYRASGYTF,TGTGCCAGCAGCCCCTACCGCGCTAGTGGCTACACCTTC
TRBD2,NA,TRBV5-1,TRBJ2-3,CASSSSGLSTDTQYF,TGCGCCAGCAGCTCTAGCGGTCTTAGCACAGATACGCAGTATTTT
TRBD2,few,TRBV3-1/TRBV3-2,TRBJ2-5,CASSQELLLAGTKGETQYF,TGTGCCAGCAGCCAAGAATTGTTACTAGCGGGCACAAAGGGGGAGACCCAGTACTTC
NA,few,TRBV6-6,TRBJ1-3,CASAGSDGNTIYF,TGTGCCAGCGCAGGGTCTGATGGAAACACCATATATTTT
NA,NA,TRBV6-5,TRBJ1-4,CASSYSTPGLNEKLFF,TGTGCCAGCAGTTACTCGACACCCGGACTGAATGAAAAACTGTTTTTT
NA,NA,TRBV7-2,TRBJ1-2,CASSLGGIYPNGYTF,TGTGCCAGCAGCTTAGGCGGGATATATCCAAATGGCTACACCTTC
NA,NA,TRBV5-1,TRBJ2-6,CASSLAGDGANVLTF,TGCGCCAGCAGCTTGGCGGGTGATGGGGCCAACGTCCTGACTTTC
TRBD1,NA,TRBV4-1,TRBJ2-7,CASSPHRQGAVGEQYF,TGCGCCAGCAGCCCGCATCGACAGGGGGCGGTGGGCGAGCAGTACTTC